The 18 T cell receptor beta chains in this list originate from one sample, sequenced in a study of siplizumab effects on memory and regulatory T cells (dated by TCRdb to the late 2010s). The library was prepared using the immunoSEQ multiplex PCR assay. The source is immuneACCESS, and TCRdb retained only in-frame sequences with V and J called. Part of the clones is not carried over; for the studies checked, unresolved V genes explain less than half of this, and the remainder is unexplained. The sample profile shows 65,000 to 70,000 clones; roughly 88% of them were found once. The top ten clones comprise 1.5% to 2% of the sample. Sample: Tregs sorted from blood. The receptors originated from a human donor in good health.

The chain links TRBV29-1 to TRBJ1-1, with D uncertain. V shed 7 bases and J shed 1 base, with 7 bases lying between them. CDR3 length: 11 residues. Germline V gene sequence: CDR1 SQVTM, CDR2 ANQGSEA. The CDR3 reads CSATTNTEAFF. In DNA form, the CDR3 reads TGCAGCGCGACAACGAACACTGAAGCTTTCTTT. Full variable domain (missing parts from reference TRBV29-1 and TRBJ1-1): SAVISQKPSRDICQRGTSLTIQCQVDSQVTMMFWYRQQPGQSLTLIATANQGSEATYESGFVIDKFPISRPNLTFSTLTVSNMSPEDSSIYLCSATTNTEAFFGQGTRLTVV.

V and J are TRBV6-1 and TRBJ2-3; D is uncertain. CDR1 and CDR2 (germline): MNHNS, SASEGT. V was cut by 10 bases and J by 1 base, with 12 bases left in between. The length of the CDR3 is 13 residues. This chain's CDR3 is CATLRSGTDTQYF. For the CDR3, the DNA is TGTGCCACCCTTAGGAGCGGCACAGATACGCAGTATTTT.

The chain links TRBV7-6 to TRBJ2-3, with TRBD2 as a possible D gene (7 bases). The germline gives CDR1 SGHVS, CDR2 FNYEAQ. Trimming shortened V by 1 base and J by 3 bases, and 20 bases separated the two germline ends. The CDR3 runs to 18 residues. CDR3 sequence reads: CASSLVGLWEGVTDTQYF. The DNA for the CDR3 is TGTGCCAGCAGCTTAGTCGGCTTATGGGAGGGGGTGACAGATACGCAGTATTTT.

This chain uses TRBV9 with TRBJ2-1, with D unclear. Germline CDR1 reads SGDLS; CDR2 reads YYNGEE. The CDR3 is made up of 13 amino acids. The V end lost 0 bases, the J end lost 4 bases, and 5 bases lay between the germline ends. CDR3 nucleotide sequence: TGTGCCAGCAGCGTAGGGTCGTACAATGAGCAGTTCTTC. It encodes CASSVGSYNEQFF. The variable domain in full, with the rest retrieved from reference TRBV9 and TRBJ2-1, is DSGVTQTPKHLITATGQRVTLRCSPRSGDLSVYWYQQSLDQGLQFLIQYYNGEERAKGNILERFSAQQFPDLHSELNLSSLELGDSALYFCASSVGSYNEQFFGPGTRLTVL.

This chain connects TRBV11-3 to TRBJ1-1; D is uncertain. The V gene's germline CDR1 is SGHNT and CDR2 YENEEA. This CDR3 region has 13 residues. Trimming left V 1 base short and J 0 bases short, with 3 bases between. The CDR3: CASSLAMNTEAFF. CDR3 nucleotide sequence: TGTGCCAGCAGCTTAGCGATGAACACTGAAGCTTTCTTT.

The chain carries TRBV27 and TRBJ2-1; maybe TRBD2 (6 bases). V gave up 5 bases and J gave up 10 bases, with 15 bases separating them. Germline CDR1 is MNHEY and CDR2 is SMNVEV (reference sequence). This CDR3 comprises 13 residues. CDR3 bases: TGTGCCAGCAGTGGGTCAGGGAGGCAGGAGCAGTTCTTC. Protein product: CASSGSGRQEQFF.

This chain uses TRBV6-5 with TRBJ2-6, with D unclear. Germline assignment: CDR1 MNHEY and CDR2 SVGAGI. The V end was cut by 4 bases, the J end by 0 bases, with 7 bases between. The CDR3 is 15 residues long. The chain's CDR3 is CASSFLGSGANVLTF. The CDR3 coding sequence is TGTGCCAGCAGTTTTCTCGGCTCTGGGGCCAACGTCCTGACTTTC.

V gene TRBV28 combines with J gene TRBJ1-5; 7 bases align to TRBD1. Germline V gene lookup returns CDR1 MDHEN and CDR2 SYDVKM. J was trimmed by 0 bases and V by 6 bases; bases with no gene match: 5. The CDR3 contains 15 residues. The CDR3 region is CASRTGQNSNQPQHF. The CDR3 DNA reads TGTGCCAGCAGGACGGGACAGAATAGCAATCAGCCCCAGCATTTT.

The gene calls are TRBV6-1 and TRBJ2-3; D may be TRBD2 (5 bases). The V end lost 2 bases, the J end lost 6 bases, and 15 bases lay between the germline ends. Germline V CDR1 and CDR2: MNHNS, SASEGT. The length of the CDR3 is 15 residues. Here the CDR3 DNA reads TGTGCCAGCAGTGAAATTAGCGACCTAGCCGATACGCAGTATTTT. Its translation: CASSEISDLADTQYF.

CDR3 sequence reads: CASSSPSTDTQYF. The CDR3 DNA is TGCGCCAGCAGCTCGCCCAGCACAGATACGCAGTATTTT. This chain joins TRBV5-1 and TRBJ2-3; D gene unclear. Germline loops: CDR1 SGHRS, CDR2 YFSETQ. The CDR3 loop spans 13 amino acids. Trimming cost V 3 bases and J 0 bases, with 5 bases left between them.

The chain employs TRBV7-8 and TRBJ1-4; the D is unclear. Trimming removed 2 bases at V and 8 bases at J, with 9 bases between. CDR3 length equals 13 residues. The V gene's germline CDR1 is SGHVS and CDR2 FQNEAQ. The CDR3 protein is CASSLYGNEKLFF. In DNA, the CDR3 is TGTGCCAGCAGCTTATACGGGAACGAAAAACTGTTTTTT.

The V gene is TRBV7-2, the J gene TRBJ2-2; a weak D match, TRBD1 (6 bases). CDR1 and CDR2 (germline): SGHTA, FQGNSA. V was trimmed by 5 bases and J by 3 bases, leaving 13 bases between them. CDR3 length: 15 amino acids. The CDR3 DNA reads TGTGCCAGCAGCCCTAATCAGGGGTACACCGGGGAGCTGTTTTTT. Protein sequence: CASSPNQGYTGELFF.

The sample holds a few counts of this clone. This chain uses TRBV29-1 with TRBJ2-5; a weak D match, TRBD1 (6 bases). Germline V gene sequence: CDR1 SQVTM, CDR2 ANQGSEA. There are 12 residues in the CDR3. The V and J ends lost 2 bases and 4 bases respectively, with 8 bases between them. In nucleotides, the CDR3 is TGCAGCGTTGAATGGACAGCAGAGACCCAGTACTTC. It translates to CSVEWTAETQYF.

J is TRBJ1-2 and V is TRBV5-4, with D hard to call. Germline V gene data show CDR1 as SGHNT and CDR2 as YYREEE (reference sequence). The CDR3 totals 12 residues. Between the trimmed V and J ends, which lost 6 bases and 7 bases, there was a span of 13 bases. CDR3 in amino acids: CASTLGIGGYTF. CDR3 nucleotides: TGTGCCAGCACCCTAGGTATCGGTGGCTACACCTTC.

The chain carries TRBV7-9 and TRBJ1-4; 7 bases align to TRBD1. The CDR3 has 14 amino acids. CDR1 and CDR2 (germline): SEHNR, FQNEAQ (reference sequence). The junction had 1 base not matched to a gene; V was cut back by 4 bases and J by 2 bases. CDR3 in DNA: TGTGCCAGCAGCTCGGGACAGACTAATGAAAAACTGTTTTTT. Amino acids: CASSSGQTNEKLFF. The entire variable domain, with the rest obtained from reference TRBV7-9 and TRBJ1-4, is as follows: DTGVSQNPRHKITKRGQNVTFRCDPISEHNRLYWYRQTLGQGPEFLTYFQNEAQLEKSRLLSDRFSAERPKGSFSTLEIQRTEQGDSAMYLCASSSGQTNEKLFFGSGTQLSVL.

This chain joins TRBV6-1 and TRBJ2-1; 8 bases line up with TRBD2. The CDR3 is 15 residues long. Trimming removed 6 bases from V and 9 bases from J; junction bases left unmatched: 13. The germline V gene has CDR1 MNHNS and CDR2 SASEGT. The CDR3 protein is CASSPVPGTSSEQFF. In DNA, the CDR3 is TGTGCCAGCAGCCCCGTTCCCGGGACTAGTTCTGAGCAGTTCTTC.

J is TRBJ2-7 and V is TRBV27, with 8 positions matching TRBD1. From germline, CDR1 is MNHEY and CDR2 SMNVEV (reference sequence). The CDR3 sequence is 15 residues long. V lost 7 bases, J lost 5 bases, and 13 bases stayed unmatched. The CDR3 here is CASTPAADRVHEQYF. CDR3 coding DNA: TGTGCCAGCACCCCGGCCGCGGACAGGGTCCACGAGCAGTACTTC.

The chain recombines TRBV7-9 with TRBJ2-5, with D possibly being TRBD1 (5 bases). The V end lost 4 bases, the J end lost 2 bases, and 14 bases lay between the germline ends. CDR3 length: 15 residues. CDR1 SEHNR and CDR2 FQNEAQ come from the germline V gene (reference sequence). The CDR3 here is CASSSRPREQETQYF. The CDR3 nucleotides are TGTGCCAGCAGCTCCCGGCCCAGGGAACAAGAGACCCAGTACTTC. Variable domain in full (rest from reference TRBV7-9 and TRBJ2-5): DTGVSQNPRHKITKRGQNVTFRCDPISEHNRLYWYRQTLGQGPEFLTYFQNEAQLEKSRLLSDRFSAERPKGSFSTLEIQRTEQGDSAMYLCASSSRPREQETQYFGPGTRLLVL.